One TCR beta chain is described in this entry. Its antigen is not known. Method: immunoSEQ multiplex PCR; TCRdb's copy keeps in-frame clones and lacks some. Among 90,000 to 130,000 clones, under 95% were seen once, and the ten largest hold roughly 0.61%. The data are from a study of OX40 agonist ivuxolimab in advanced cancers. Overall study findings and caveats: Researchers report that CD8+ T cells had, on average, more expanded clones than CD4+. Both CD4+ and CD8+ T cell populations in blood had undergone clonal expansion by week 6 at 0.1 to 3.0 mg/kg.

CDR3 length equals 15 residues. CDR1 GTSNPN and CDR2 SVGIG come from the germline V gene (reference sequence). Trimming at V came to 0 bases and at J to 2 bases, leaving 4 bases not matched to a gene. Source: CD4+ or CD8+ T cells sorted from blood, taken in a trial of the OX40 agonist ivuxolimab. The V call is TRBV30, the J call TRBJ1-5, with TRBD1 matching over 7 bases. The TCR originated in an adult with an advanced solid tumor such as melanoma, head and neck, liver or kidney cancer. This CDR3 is CAWSVRGTGNQPQHF. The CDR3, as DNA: TGTGCCTGGAGTGTAAGAGGGACAGGCAATCAGCCCCAGCATTTT.